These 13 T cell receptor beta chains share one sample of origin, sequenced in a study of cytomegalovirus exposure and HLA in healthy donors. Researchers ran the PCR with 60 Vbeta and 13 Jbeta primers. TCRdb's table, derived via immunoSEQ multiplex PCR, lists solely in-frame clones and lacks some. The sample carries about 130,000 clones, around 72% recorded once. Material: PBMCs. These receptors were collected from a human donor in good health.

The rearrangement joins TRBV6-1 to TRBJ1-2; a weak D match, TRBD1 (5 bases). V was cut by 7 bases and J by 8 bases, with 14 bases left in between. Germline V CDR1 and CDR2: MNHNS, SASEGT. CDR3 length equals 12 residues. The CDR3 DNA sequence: TGTGCCAGCAACGGCGCAGGGCGGGGCTACACCTTC. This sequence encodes CASNGAGRGYTF.

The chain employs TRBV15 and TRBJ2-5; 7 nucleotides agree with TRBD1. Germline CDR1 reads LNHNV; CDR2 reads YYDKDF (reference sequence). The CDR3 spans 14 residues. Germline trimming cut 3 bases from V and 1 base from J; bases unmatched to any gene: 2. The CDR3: CATSRGQTQETQYF. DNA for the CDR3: TGTGCCACCAGCAGGGGACAGACCCAAGAGACCCAGTACTTC.

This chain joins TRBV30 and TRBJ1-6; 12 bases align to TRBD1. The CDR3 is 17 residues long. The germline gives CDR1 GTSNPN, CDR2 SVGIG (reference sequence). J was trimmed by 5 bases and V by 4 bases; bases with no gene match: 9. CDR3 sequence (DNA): TGTGCCTGGAATTTAGGGACAGGGGGCTTCAATAATTCACCCCTCCACTTT. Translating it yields CAWNLGTGGFNNSPLHF.

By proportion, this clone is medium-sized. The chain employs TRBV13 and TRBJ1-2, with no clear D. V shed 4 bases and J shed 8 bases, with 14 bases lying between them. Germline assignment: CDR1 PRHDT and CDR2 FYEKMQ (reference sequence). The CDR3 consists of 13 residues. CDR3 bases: TGTGCCAGCAGCTCAACATGGGGAGCAGGCTACACCTTC. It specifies CASSSTWGAGYTF.

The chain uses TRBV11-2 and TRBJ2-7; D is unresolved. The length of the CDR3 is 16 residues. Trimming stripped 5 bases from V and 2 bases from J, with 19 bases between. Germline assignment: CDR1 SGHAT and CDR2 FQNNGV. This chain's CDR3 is CASSPEVPRFTYEQYF. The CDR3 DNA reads TGTGCCAGCAGCCCCGAGGTCCCCAGATTCACCTACGAGCAGTACTTC.

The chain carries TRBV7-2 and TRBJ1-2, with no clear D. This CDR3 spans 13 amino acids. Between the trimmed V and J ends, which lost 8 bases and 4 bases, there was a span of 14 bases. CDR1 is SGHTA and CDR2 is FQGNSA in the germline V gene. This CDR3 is CASLPEASYGYTF. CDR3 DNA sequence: TGTGCCAGCCTACCAGAAGCGTCCTATGGCTACACCTTC.

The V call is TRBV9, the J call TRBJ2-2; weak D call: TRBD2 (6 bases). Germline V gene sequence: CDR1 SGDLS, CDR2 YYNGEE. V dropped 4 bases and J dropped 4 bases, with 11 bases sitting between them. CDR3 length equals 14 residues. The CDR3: CASSPRGSTGELFF. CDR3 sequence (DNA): TGTGCCAGCAGCCCCCGGGGGAGCACCGGGGAGCTGTTTTTT.

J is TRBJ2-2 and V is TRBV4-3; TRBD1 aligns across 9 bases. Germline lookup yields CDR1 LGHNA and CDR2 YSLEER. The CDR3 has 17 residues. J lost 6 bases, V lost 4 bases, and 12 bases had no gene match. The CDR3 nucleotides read TGCGCCAGCAGCCGCCGAGTCGGGACAGGGTTTCCCGGGGAGCTGTTTTTT. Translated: CASSRRVGTGFPGELFF.

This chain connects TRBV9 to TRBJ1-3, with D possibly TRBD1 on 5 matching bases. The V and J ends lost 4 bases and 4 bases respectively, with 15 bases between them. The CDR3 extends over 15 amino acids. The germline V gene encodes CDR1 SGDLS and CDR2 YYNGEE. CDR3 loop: CASSPGEGAGNTIYF. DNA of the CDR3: TGTGCCAGCAGCCCGGGGGAAGGGGCCGGAAACACCATATATTTT.

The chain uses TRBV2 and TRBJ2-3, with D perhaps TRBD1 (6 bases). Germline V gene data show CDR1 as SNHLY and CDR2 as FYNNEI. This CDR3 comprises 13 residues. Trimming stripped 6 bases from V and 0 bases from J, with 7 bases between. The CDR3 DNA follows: TGTGCCAGCAGACAGGGCAGCACAGATACGCAGTATTTT. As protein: CASRQGSTDTQYF. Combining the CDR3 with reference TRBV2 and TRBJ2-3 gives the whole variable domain EPEVTQTPSHQVTQMGQEVILRCVPISNHLYFYWYRQILGQKVEFLVSFYNNEISEKSEIFDDQFSVERPDGSNFTLKIRSTKLEDSAMYFCASRQGSTDTQYFGPGTRLTVL.

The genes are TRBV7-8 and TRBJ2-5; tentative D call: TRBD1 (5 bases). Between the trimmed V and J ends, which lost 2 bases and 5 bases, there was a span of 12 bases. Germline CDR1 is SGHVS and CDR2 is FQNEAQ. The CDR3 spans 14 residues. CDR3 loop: CASSLQPAGETQYF. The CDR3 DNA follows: TGTGCCAGCAGCTTACAACCGGCAGGGGAGACCCAGTACTTC.

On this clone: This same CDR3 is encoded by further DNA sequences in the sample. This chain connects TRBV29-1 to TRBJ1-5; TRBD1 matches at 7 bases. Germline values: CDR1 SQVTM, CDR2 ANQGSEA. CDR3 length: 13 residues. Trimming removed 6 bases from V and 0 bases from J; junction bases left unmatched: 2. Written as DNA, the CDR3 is TGCAGCGTGCGGACAGGTAGCAATCAGCCCCAGCATTTT. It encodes CSVRTGSNQPQHF. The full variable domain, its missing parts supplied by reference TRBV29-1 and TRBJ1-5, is SAVISQKPSRDICQRGTSLTIQCQVDSQVTMMFWYRQQPGQSLTLIATANQGSEATYESGFVIDKFPISRPNLTFSTLTVSNMSPEDSSIYLCSVRTGSNQPQHFGDGTRLSIL.

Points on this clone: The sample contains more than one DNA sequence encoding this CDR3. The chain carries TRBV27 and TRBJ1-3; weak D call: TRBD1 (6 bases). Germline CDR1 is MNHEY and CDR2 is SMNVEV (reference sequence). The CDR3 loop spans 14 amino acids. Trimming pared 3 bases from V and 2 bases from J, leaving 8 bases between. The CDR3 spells CASSFSGAGNTIYF. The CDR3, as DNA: TGTGCCAGCAGTTTCTCAGGGGCTGGAAACACCATATATTTT.